This T cell receptor (beta chain) was obtained from a study of blood T cells in healthy people across ages. This clonotype has only a few counts. Isolation per sample recovered at least 6 million PBMCs. Primers used in a second PCR of about 7 to 12 cycles were a sample-barcoded 5' primer and a J-beta primer mix. TCRdb fed the 5' RACE reads into MiXCR, producing one record per CDR3 protein. This table has about a million distinct CDR3 sequences, just over 50% appearing once. CDR3 length equals 13 residues. V lost 1 base and J lost 7, with 8 bases in between. Per germline, CDR1 SGHTA and CDR2 FQGTGA. The chain is built from TRBV7-3 and TRBJ2-1; D uncertain. The specimen was blood. The TCR comes from an older woman in good health. CDR3 in DNA: TGTGCCAGCAGCTTAATCCTGGGAAATGAGCAGTTCTTC. Its protein product is CASSLILGNEQFF. The whole variable domain, filled in from reference TRBV7-3 and TRBJ2-1, reads GAGVSQTPSNKVTEKGKYVELRCDPISGHTALYWYRQSLGQGPEFLIYFQGTGAADDSGLPNDRFFAVRPEGSVSTLKIQRTERGDSAVYLCASSLILGNEQFFGPGTRLTVL.